This T cell receptor (beta chain) was sequenced in a study of blood T cells in healthy people across ages. Study-wide context: With template switching, about one barcoded beta molecule was captured per two T cells.

The use of a sample-barcoded 5' primer and a J-beta primer mix characterized a second PCR of about 6 to 11 cycles. TCRdb re-called the 5' RACE reads through MiXCR, storing one row per CDR3 protein. The sample records more than 800,000 distinct CDR3 sequences, around 26% being singletons. Trimming left V 0 bases short and J 9 bases short, with 15 bases between. The CDR3 loop spans 14 amino acids. Germline-derived CDR1 and CDR2 are SGHAT and FQNNGV. V gene TRBV11-2 combines with J gene TRBJ2-7; possibly TRBD2 for D (6 bases). This receptor was taken from a woman aged 80 or over in good health. Source material: blood. The DNA for the CDR3 is TGTGCCAGCAGCTTAGAGTCCGGGGGAGTGGGGCAGTACTTC. Translation: CASSLESGGVGQYF.